This entry lists 5 T cell receptor beta chains sequenced from one sample in a study of CD8 T cells in Susac syndrome. RNA amounts of about 0.45 to 1 ug underwent reverse transcription with random hexamers. TCRdb used MiXCR to reprocess the immunoSEQ multiplex PCR reads, holding one entry per CDR3 protein. The data contain 140,000 to 150,000 distinct CDR3 sequences, approximately 93% of them singletons. What was sequenced was CD4+ T cells from PBMCs. The receptors originated from a human donor in good health.

The chain uses TRBV7-9 and TRBJ2-1; possibly TRBD1 or TRBD2 for D (5 bases each). The CDR3 has 12 amino acids. CDR1 and CDR2 (germline): SEHNR, FQNEAQ (reference sequence). The ends were cut back, 7 bases at V and 10 bases at J, with 14 bases in the middle. CDR3 coding DNA: TGTGCCAGCAACCCGGGACCGCGAGAGCAGTTCTTC. Translated, it gives CASNPGPREQFF.

The chain employs TRBV7-8 and TRBJ2-7; perhaps D is TRBD1 or TRBD2 (5 bases each). V was pared by 1 base and J by 1 base, with 17 bases between. The CDR3 consists of 17 residues. Germline lookup yields CDR1 SGHVS and CDR2 FQNEAQ. Here the CDR3 reads CASSLVGTRAVSYEQYF. DNA of the CDR3: TGTGCCAGCAGCTTAGTGGGGACCCGAGCCGTTTCCTACGAGCAGTACTTC.

V is TRBV7-2 and J is TRBJ2-1; D not certain. Germline V CDR1 and CDR2: SGHTA, FQGNSA. The ends were cut back, 3 bases at V and 2 bases at J, with 11 bases in the middle. The length of the CDR3 is 15 residues. The CDR3 sequence is CASSFSRLPYNEQFF. CDR3 DNA sequence: TGTGCCAGCAGCTTTTCGCGTTTGCCCTACAATGAGCAGTTCTTC.

The gene calls are TRBV14 and TRBJ1-2; 8 bases are a match to TRBD1. V shed 3 bases, J shed 3 bases, and the junction held 9 bases outside the gene matches. Germline lookup yields CDR1 SGHDN and CDR2 FVKESK. The CDR3 extends over 16 amino acids. The CDR3 reads CASSQRTGFRDYGYTF. For the CDR3, the DNA is TGTGCCAGCAGCCAGCGGACAGGGTTTAGGGACTATGGCTACACCTTC.

The chain is built from TRBV4-2 and TRBJ1-1; 10 nucleotides agree with TRBD1. The CDR3 contains 15 residues. Germline V lookup: CDR1 LGHNA, CDR2 YNFKEQ. The junction had 2 bases not matched to a gene; V was cut back by 3 bases and J by 1 base. CDR3 sequence: CASSHGQGGNTEAFF. The DNA of the CDR3 is TGTGCCAGCAGCCATGGACAGGGGGGGAACACTGAAGCTTTCTTT.